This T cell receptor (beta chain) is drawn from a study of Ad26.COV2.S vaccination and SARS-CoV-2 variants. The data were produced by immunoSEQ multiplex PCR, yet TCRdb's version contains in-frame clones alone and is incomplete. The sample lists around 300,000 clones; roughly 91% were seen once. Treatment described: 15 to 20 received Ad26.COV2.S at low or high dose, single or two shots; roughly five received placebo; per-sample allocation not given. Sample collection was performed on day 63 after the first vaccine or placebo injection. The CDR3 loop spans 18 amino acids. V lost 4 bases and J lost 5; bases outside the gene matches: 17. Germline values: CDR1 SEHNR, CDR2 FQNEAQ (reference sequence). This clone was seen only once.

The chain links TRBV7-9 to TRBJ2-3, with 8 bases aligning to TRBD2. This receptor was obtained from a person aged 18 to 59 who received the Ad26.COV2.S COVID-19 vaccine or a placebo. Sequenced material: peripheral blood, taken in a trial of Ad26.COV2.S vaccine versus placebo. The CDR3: CASSSDGWAGGRRDTQYF. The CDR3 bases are TGTGCCAGCAGCTCCGATGGGTGGGCGGGAGGTCGAAGAGATACGCAGTATTTT.